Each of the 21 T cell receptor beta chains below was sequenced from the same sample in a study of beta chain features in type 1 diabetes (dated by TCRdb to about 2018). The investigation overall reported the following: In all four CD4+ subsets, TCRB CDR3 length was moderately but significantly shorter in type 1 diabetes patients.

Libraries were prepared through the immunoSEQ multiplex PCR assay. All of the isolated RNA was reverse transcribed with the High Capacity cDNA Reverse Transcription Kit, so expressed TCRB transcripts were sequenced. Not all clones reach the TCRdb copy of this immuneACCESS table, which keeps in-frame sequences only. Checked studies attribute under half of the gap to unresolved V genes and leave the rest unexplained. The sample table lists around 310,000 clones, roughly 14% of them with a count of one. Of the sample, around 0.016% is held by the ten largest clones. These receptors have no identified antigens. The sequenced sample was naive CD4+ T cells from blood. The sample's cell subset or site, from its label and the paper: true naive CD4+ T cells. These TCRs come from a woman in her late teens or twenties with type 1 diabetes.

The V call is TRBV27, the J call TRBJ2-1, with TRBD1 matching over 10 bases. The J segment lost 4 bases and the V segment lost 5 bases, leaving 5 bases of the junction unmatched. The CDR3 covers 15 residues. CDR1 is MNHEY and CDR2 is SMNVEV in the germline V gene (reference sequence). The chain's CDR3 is CASSVPGQGYNEQFF. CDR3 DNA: TGTGCCAGCAGTGTACCGGGACAGGGGTACAATGAGCAGTTCTTC.

CDR3 in amino acids: CASSSRLADSYNEQFF. CDR3 DNA: TGTGCCAGCAGTTCGAGACTAGCGGACTCCTACAATGAGCAGTTCTTC. This chain connects TRBV11-3 to TRBJ2-1, with 9 bases fitting TRBD2. Germline V gene lookup returns CDR1 SGHNT and CDR2 YENEEA. The V segment lost 6 bases and the J segment 0 bases; nucleotides outside the gene matches: 6. The CDR3 covers 16 residues.

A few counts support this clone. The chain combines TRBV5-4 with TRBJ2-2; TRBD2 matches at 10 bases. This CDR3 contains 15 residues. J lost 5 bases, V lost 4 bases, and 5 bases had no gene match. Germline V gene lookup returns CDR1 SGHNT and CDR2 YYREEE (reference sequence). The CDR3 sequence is CASSLAGVDTGELFF. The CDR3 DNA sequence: TGTGCCAGCAGCCTAGCGGGAGTAGATACCGGGGAGCTGTTTTTT.

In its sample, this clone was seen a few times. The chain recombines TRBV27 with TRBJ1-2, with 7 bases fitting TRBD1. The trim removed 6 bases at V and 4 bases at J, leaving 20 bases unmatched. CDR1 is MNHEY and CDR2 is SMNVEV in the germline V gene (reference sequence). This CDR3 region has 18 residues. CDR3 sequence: CASSREGSRGWAFYGYTF. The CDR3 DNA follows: TGTGCCAGCAGCAGAGAGGGAAGCAGGGGGTGGGCTTTCTATGGCTACACCTTC.

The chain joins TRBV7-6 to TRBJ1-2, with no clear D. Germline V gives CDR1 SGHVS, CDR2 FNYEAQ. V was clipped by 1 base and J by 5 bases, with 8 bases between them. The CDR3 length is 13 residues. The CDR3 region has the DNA TGTGCCAGCAGCTTAGGACTGGAATATGGCTACACCTTC. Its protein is CASSLGLEYGYTF.

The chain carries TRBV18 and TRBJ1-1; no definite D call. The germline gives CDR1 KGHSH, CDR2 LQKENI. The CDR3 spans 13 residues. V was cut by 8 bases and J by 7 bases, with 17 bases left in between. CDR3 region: CASLGPGGLEAFF. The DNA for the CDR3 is TGTGCCAGCCTTGGGCCGGGAGGGCTTGAAGCTTTCTTT.

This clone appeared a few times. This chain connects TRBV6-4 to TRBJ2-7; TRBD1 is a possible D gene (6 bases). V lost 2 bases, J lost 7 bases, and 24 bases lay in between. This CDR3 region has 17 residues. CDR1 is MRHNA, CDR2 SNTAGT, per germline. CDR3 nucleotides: TGTGCCAGCAGTGACCCACAAGGGTCCAGGGGATTGCGGGAGCAGTACTTC. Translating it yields CASSDPQGSRGLREQYF.

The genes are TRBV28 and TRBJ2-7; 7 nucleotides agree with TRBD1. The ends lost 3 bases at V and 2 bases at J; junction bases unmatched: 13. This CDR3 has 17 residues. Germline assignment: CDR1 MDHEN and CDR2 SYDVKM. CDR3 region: CASSFRGGSKGAYEQYV. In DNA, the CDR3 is TGTGCCAGCAGTTTTAGAGGGGGCAGTAAAGGAGCCTACGAGCAGTACGTC.

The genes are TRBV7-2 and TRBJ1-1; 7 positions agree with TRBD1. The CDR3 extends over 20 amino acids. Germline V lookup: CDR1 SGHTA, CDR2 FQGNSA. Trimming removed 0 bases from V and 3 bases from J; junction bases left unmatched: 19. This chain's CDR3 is CASSLARRGLNQRGDTEAFF. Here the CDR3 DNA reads TGTGCCAGCAGCTTAGCCCGAAGGGGGCTCAACCAAAGAGGGGACACTGAAGCTTTCTTT.

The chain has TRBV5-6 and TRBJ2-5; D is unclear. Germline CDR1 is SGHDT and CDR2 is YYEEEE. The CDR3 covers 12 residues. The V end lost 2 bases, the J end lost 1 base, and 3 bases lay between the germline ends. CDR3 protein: CASSFVQETQYF. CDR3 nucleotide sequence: TGTGCCAGCAGCTTCGTCCAAGAGACCCAGTACTTC.

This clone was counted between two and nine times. CDR3 in DNA: TGTGCCAGCAGCCCCGACCCCCAGGGGGCCCCCTTTTGGCAAGAGACCCAGTACTTC. It is translated as CASSPDPQGAPFWQETQYF. This rearrangement joins TRBV7-3 to TRBJ2-5; 8 bases are a match to TRBD1. This CDR3 has 19 amino acids. Germline trimming cut 5 bases from V and 2 bases from J; bases unmatched to any gene: 19. Germline assignment: CDR1 SGHTA and CDR2 FQGTGA.

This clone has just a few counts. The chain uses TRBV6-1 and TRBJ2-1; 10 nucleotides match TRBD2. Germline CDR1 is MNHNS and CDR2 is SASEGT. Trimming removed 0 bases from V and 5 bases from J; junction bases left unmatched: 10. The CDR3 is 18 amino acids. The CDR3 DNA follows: TGTGCCAGCAGTGAAGCATATTGGGGGACTAGCGTCAACAATGAGCAGTTCTTC. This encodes CASSEAYWGTSVNNEQFF.

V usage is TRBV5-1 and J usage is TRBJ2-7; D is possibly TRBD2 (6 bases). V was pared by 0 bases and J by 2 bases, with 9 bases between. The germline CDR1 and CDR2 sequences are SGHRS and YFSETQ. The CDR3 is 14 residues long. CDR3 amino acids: CASSLESGAYEQYF. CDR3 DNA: TGCGCCAGCAGCTTGGAGTCGGGAGCCTACGAGCAGTACTTC.

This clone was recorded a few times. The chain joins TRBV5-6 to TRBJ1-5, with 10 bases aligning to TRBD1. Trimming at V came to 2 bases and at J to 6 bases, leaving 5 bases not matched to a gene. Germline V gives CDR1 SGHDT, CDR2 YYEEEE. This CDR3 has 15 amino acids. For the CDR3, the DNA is TGTGCCAGCAGCTTCGGGACAGGGGTTAGTCAGCCCCAGCATTTT. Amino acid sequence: CASSFGTGVSQPQHF. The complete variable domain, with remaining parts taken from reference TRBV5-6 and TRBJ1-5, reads DAGVTQSPTHLIKTRGQQVTLRCSPKSGHDTVSWYQQALGQGPQFIFQYYEEEERQRGNFPDRFSGHQFPNYSSELNVNALLLGDSALYLCASSFGTGVSQPQHFGDGTRLSIL.

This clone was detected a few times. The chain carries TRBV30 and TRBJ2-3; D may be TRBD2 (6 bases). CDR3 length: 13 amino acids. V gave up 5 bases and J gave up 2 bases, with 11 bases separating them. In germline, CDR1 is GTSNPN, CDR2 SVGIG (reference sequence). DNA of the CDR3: TGTGCCTGGGCCAGGCGGGACACAGATACGCAGTATTTT. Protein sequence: CAWARRDTDTQYF.

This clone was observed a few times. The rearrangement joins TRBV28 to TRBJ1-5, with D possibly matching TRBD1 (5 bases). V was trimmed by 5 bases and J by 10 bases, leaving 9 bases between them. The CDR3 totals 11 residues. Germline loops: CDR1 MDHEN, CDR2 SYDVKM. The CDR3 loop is CASSTDKPQHF. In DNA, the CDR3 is TGTGCCAGCAGTACGGACAAACCCCAGCATTTT.

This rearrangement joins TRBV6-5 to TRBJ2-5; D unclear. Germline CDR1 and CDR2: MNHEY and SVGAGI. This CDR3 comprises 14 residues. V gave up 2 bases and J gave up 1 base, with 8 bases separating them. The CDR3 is CASSYGRRQETQYF. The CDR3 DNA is TGTGCCAGCAGTTACGGCCGTCGCCAAGAGACCCAGTACTTC.

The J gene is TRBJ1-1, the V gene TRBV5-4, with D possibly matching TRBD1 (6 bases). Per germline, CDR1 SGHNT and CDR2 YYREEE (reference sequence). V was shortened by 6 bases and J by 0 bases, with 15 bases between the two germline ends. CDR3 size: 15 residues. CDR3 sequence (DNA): TGTGCCAGCAATCGGGGGGGGCCCCTGAACACTGAAGCTTTCTTT. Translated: CASNRGGPLNTEAFF.

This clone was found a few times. CDR3 in amino acids: CASSLIGRSTYNEQFF. CDR3 nucleotide sequence: TGCGCCAGCAGCTTGATCGGCAGGTCCACCTACAATGAGCAGTTCTTC. The V call is TRBV5-1, the J call TRBJ2-1; D is unclear. From germline, CDR1 is SGHRS and CDR2 YFSETQ. Trimming pared 1 base from V and 2 bases from J, leaving 13 bases between. The CDR3 spans 16 residues.

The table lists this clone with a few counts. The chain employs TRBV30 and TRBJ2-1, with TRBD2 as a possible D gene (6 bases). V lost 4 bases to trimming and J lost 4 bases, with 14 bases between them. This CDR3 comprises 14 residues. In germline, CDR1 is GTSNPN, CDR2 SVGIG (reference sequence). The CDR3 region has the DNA TGTGCCTGGACCGGGGGAGCAACGTACAATGAGCAGTTCTTC. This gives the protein CAWTGGATYNEQFF.

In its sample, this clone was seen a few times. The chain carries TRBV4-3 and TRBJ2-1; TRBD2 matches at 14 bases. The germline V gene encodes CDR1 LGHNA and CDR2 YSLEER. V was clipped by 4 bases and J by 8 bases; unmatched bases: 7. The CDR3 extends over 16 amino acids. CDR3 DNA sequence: TGCGCCAGCAGCCCGACCGGGACTAGCGGGAGAGATGAGCAGTTCTTC. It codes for CASSPTGTSGRDEQFF.